This TCR beta chain stems from a study of shared T cell receptors in the human thymus. The germline V gene has CDR1 MDHEN and CDR2 SYDVKM. V shed 3 bases, J shed 1 base, and the junction held 10 bases outside the gene matches. The CDR3 extends over 18 amino acids. Profiling relied on immunoSEQ multiplex PCR, and the TCRdb table lists in-frame clones only, not all of them. The data contain 700,000 to 750,000 clones, approximately 85% of them singletons. The sample was also linked to a second study, of human thymus T cells. That study adds: Having surgery to correct congenital heart defects, healthy Finnish infants acted as the donors. During corrective heart surgery, resections were taken, and the thymus tissue came from them. In thymic and blood repertoires alike, V and J usage looked biased. Thymic repertoires overlap heavily among unrelated individuals, related research has reported.

The sample comprised thymocytes. The rearrangement uses TRBV28 and TRBJ1-3, with 9 bases that match TRBD1. This TCR was sampled from a girl younger than two with a congenital heart defect. The CDR3 DNA follows: TGTGCCAGCAGTTTGAAAGTAGGGGACAGGGAGTCTGGAAACACCATATATTTT. Translation gives CASSLKVGDRESGNTIYF.